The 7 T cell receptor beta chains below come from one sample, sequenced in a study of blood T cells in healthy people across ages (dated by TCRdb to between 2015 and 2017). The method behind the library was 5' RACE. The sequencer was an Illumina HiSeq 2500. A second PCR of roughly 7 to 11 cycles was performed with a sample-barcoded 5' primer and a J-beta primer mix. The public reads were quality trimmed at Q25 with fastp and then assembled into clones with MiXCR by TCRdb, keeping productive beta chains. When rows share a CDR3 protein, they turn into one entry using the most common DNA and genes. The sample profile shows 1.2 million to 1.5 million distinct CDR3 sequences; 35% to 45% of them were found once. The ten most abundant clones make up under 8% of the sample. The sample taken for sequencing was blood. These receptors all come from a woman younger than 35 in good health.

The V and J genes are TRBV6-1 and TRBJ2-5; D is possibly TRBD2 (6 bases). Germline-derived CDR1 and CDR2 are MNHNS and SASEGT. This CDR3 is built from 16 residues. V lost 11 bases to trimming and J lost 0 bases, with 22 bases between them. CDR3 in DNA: TGTGCCTGCACCCAAGCCTTACTAGCTTACCAAGAGACCCAGTACTTC. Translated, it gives CACTQALLAYQETQYF.

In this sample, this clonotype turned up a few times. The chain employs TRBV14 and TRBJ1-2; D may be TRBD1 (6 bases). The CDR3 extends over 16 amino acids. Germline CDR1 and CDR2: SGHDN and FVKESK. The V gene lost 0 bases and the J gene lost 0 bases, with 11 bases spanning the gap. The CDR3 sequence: CASSQESGDPNYGYTF. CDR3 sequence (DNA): TGTGCCAGCAGCCAAGAGTCAGGGGACCCTAACTATGGCTACACCTTC.

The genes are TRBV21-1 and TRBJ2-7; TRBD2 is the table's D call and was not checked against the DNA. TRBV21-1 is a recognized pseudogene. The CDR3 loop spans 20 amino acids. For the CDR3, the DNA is TGTGCCAGCAGCAAAGAAGGAGGGCTAGCGGGCCCGAGGAGCTCCTACGAGCAGTACTTC. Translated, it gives CASSKEGGLAGPRSSYEQYF.

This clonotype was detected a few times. CDR3 coding DNA: TGTGCCAGGCCCAGGACACTCGCCTACCCCAACCAGTACTTC. It yields the protein CARPRTLAYPNQYF. The chain couples TRBV27 to TRBJ2-7; a weak D match, TRBD1 (5 bases). Trimming left V 9 bases short and J 10 bases short, with 25 bases between. CDR1 MNHEY and CDR2 SMNVEV come from the germline V gene (reference sequence). The CDR3 covers 14 residues.

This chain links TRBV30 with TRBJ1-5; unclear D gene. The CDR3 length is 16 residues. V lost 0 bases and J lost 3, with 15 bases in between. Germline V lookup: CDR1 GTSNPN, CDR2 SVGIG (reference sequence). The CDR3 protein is CAWSVERVTDNQPQHF. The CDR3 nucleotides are TGTGCCTGGAGTGTAGAAAGAGTTACGGACAATCAGCCCCAGCATTTT.

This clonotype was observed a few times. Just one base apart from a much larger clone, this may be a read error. CDR3: CAIREARDEQYF. CDR3 DNA: TGTGCCATCAGGGAGGCACGGGACGAGCAGTACTTC. The chain employs TRBV10-3 and TRBJ2-7; perhaps TRBD2 as D (5 bases). Trimming stripped 6 bases from V and 5 bases from J, with 11 bases between. This CDR3 has 12 residues. Per germline, CDR1 ENHRY and CDR2 SYGVKD.

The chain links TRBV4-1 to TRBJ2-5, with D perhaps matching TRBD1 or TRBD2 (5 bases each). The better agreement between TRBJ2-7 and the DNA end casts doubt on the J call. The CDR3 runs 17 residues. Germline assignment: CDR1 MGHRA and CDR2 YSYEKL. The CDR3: CASSPGRAGPIFDEQYF. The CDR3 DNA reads TGCGCCAGCAGCCCAGGGCGGGCAGGGCCTATTTTCGACGAGCAGTACTTC.